The source of this TCR beta chain is a study of T cells in Graves' hyperthyroidism and ophthalmopathy. The CDR3 has 13 amino acids. Germline V gene sequence: CDR1 MNHEY, CDR2 SMNVEV (reference sequence). V gave up 6 bases and J gave up 8 bases, with 13 bases separating them. Comments on this clonotype: Its specificity is not known.

It was 10 ml of fresh peripheral blood that supplied the PBMCs. Study-wide results and limits: Prediction of ophthalmopathy progression came a median around 7.1 months pre-onset. Stable hyperthyroidism was separated from ophthalmopathy by a model based on 13 V-J features. Clonotypes that were expanded in thyroid above 0.001 mostly appeared in blood too.

Amplified TCR beta CDR3 regions derived from RNA transcripts. When the TCR CDR3 underwent first-round RT-PCR, the HTBI primer set was used. TCRdb recomputed calls from the multiplex PCR reads with MiXCR, one row per CDR3 protein. The repertoire holds approximately 690,000 distinct CDR3 sequences, with roughly 20% as singletons. Sequenced input: blood. V and J are TRBV27 and TRBJ2-2, with TRBD2 as a possible D gene (5 bases). This sequence originates from a man aged 25 to 40 with Graves' ophthalmopathy. This chain's CDR3 is CASRPWGDGELFF. Here the CDR3 DNA reads TGTGCCAGCAGACCGTGGGGAGATGGGGAGCTGTTTTTT.